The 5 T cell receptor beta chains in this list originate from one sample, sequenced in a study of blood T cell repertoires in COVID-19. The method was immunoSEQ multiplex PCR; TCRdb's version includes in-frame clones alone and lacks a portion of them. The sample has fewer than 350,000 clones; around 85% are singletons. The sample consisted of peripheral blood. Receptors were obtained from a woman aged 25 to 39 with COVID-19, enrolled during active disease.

The chain's CDR3 is CASSSGTATNEKLFF. The DNA of the CDR3 is TGTGCCAGCAGTTCCGGGACTGCAACTAATGAAAAACTGTTTTTT. The rearrangement uses TRBV28 and TRBJ1-4; TRBD1 is a possible D gene (5 bases). Germline lookup yields CDR1 MDHEN and CDR2 SYDVKM. There are 15 residues in the CDR3. Trimming cost V 4 bases and J 0 bases, with 9 bases left between them.

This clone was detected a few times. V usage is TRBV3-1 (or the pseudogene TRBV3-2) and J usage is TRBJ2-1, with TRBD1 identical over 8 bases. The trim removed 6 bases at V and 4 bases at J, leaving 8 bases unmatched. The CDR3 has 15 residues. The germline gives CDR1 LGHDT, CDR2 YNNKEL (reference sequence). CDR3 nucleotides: TGTGCCAGCAGTCTTACCGGGACAGGTTACAATGAGCAGTTCTTC. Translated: CASSLTGTGYNEQFF.

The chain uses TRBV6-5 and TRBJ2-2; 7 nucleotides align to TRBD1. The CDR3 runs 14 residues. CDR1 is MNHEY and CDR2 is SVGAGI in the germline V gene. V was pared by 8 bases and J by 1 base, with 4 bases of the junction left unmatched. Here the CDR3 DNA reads TGTGCCAGCCACGGGACAGTGAACACCGGGGAGCTGTTTTTT. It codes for CASHGTVNTGELFF.

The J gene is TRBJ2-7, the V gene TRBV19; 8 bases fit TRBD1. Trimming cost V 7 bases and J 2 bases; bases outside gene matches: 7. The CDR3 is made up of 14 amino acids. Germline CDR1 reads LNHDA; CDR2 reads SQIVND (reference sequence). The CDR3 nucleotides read TGTGCCAGTACAGCCGGACAGGGAGCCTACGAGCAGTACTTC. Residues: CASTAGQGAYEQYF. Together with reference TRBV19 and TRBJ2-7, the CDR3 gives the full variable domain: DGGITQSPKYLFRKEGQNVTLSCEQNLNHDAMYWYRQDPGQGLRLIYYSQIVNDFQKGDIAEGYSVSREKKESFPLTVTSAQKNPTAFYLCASTAGQGAYEQYFGPGTRLTVT.

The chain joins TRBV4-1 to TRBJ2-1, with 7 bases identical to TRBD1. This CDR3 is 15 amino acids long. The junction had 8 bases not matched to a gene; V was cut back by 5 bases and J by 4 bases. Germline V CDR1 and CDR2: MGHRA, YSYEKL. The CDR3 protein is CASSTSGQLYNEQFF. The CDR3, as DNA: TGCGCCAGCAGCACCTCGGGACAGCTTTACAATGAGCAGTTCTTC.